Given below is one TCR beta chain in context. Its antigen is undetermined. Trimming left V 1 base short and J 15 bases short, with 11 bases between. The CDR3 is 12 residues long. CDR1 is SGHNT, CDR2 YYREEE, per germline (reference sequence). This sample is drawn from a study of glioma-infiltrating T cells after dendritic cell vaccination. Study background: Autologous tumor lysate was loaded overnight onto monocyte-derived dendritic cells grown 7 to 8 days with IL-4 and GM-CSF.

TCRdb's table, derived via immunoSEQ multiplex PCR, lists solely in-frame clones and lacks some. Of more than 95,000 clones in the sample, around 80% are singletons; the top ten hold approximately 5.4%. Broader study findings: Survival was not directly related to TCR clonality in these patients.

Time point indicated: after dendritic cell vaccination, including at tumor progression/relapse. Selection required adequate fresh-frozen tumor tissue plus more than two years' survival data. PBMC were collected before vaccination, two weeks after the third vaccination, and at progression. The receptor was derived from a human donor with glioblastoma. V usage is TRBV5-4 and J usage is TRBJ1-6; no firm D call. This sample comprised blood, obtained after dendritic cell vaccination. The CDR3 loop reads CASSLPGAILHF. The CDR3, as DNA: TGTGCCAGCAGCTTGCCGGGAGCAATCCTCCACTTT.